Reported below is one T cell receptor beta chain. The antigen is unknown. J lost 6 bases, V lost 2 bases, and 5 bases had no gene match. The CDR3 extends over 15 amino acids. Germline assignment: CDR1 ENHRY and CDR2 SYGVKD. These data belong to a study of T cell responses to AZD1222 COVID-19 vaccine. Study-level points and caveats: Among those given AZD1222, only five or six were seropositive at baseline. Mapped onto spike, vaccine-associated CD4 TCRs spanned it and were dominant at 160-218 and 743-854. Spike-specific TCR breadth and depth went up after people got two AZD1222 doses.

Assay used: immunoSEQ multiplex PCR; TCRdb lists only in-frame clones, some missing. The data hold 150,000 or so clones, with roughly nine tenths observed a single time. The genes are TRBV10-3 and TRBJ2-1; the match to TRBD1 covers 9 bases. Here the sequenced sample was peripheral blood, taken on day 0 of AZD1222 vaccination. The TCR sequence derives from an adult in good health. The CDR3 sequence is CAISEPQGAFNEQFF. The CDR3 DNA sequence: TGTGCCATCAGTGAGCCACAGGGGGCCTTCAATGAGCAGTTCTTC.